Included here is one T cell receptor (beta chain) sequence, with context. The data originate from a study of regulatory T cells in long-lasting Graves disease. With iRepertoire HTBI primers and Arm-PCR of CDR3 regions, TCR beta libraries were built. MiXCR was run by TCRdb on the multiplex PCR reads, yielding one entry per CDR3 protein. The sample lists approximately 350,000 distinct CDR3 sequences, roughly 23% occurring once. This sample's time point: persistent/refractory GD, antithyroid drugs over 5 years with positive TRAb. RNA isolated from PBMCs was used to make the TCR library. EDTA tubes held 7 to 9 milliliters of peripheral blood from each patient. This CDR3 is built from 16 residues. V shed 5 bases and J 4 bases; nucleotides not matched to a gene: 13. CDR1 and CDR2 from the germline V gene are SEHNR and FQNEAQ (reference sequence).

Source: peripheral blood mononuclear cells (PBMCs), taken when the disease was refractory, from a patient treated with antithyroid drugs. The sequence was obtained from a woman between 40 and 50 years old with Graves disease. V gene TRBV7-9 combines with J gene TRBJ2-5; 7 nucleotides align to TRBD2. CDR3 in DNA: TGTGCCAGCAGCGCTCCTGCGGGGGTAGCGGGAGAGACCCAGTACTTC. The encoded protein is CASSAPAGVAGETQYF.